In its sample, the clone carrying this T cell receptor (beta chain) was seen many times. Assembly of TCR beta libraries relied on iRepertoire HTBI primers together with Arm-PCR of CDR3 regions. One entry per CDR3 protein results from TCRdb running MiXCR on the multiplex PCR reads. The sample has 450,000 to 600,000 distinct CDR3 sequences, around 15% seen once. These data are taken from a study of regulatory T cells in long-lasting Graves disease. The time point denotes: newly diagnosed GD, antithyroid drugs for less than 3 months. RNA extracted from PBMCs served as the sequencing template. This CDR3 contains 15 residues. V lost 2 bases to trimming and J lost 3 bases, with 14 bases between them. Germline V gene lookup returns CDR1 ENHRY and CDR2 SYGVKD. Another study also made use of these data, one on T cells in Graves' hyperthyroidism and ophthalmopathy. From that paper: Based on clinical symptoms, serum thyroxine and TRAb, thyroid ultrasound and orbital computed tomography, diagnoses were reached.

Sample: peripheral blood mononuclear cells (PBMCs), taken at new diagnosis, from a patient treated with antithyroid drugs. The rearrangement uses TRBV10-3 and TRBJ2-7, with D uncertain. The sequence derives from a middle-aged man with Graves disease. Written as DNA, the CDR3 is TGTGCCATCAGTGAGCGCTTGAAGGCGAGCTACGAGCAGTACTTC. It specifies CAISERLKASYEQYF.